Below, 3 T cell receptor beta chains from the same sample are listed, as sequenced in a study of blood T cell repertoires in COVID-19. Only in-frame clones appear in the TCRdb table, and some are missing; sequencing was by immunoSEQ multiplex PCR. The table has more than 95,000 clones, 85% to 90% seen once. The source material was peripheral blood. The receptor set was obtained from a human donor in a cohort sampled during active COVID-19.

V and J are TRBV5-1 and TRBJ2-6, with D possibly TRBD1 on 6 matching bases. This CDR3 region has 14 residues. Germline V gene data show CDR1 as SGHRS and CDR2 as YFSETQ. Trimming removed 6 bases at V and 8 bases at J, with 15 bases between. CDR3 region: CASTWQGNSNVLTF. The CDR3 region has the DNA TGCGCCAGCACGTGGCAGGGGAATTCCAACGTCCTGACTTTC. The complete variable domain, with remaining parts taken from reference TRBV5-1 and TRBJ2-6, reads KAGVTQTPRYLIKTRGQQVTLSCSPISGHRSVSWYQQTPGQGLQFLFEYFSETQRNKGNFPGRFSGRQFSNSRSEMNVSTLELGDSALYLCASTWQGNSNVLTFGAGSRLTVL.

This chain joins TRBV27 and TRBJ2-2, with D hard to call. Trimming took off 6 bases at V and 5 bases at J, with 13 bases between the two ends. Germline V gene sequence: CDR1 MNHEY, CDR2 SMNVEV (reference sequence). The CDR3 runs 14 residues. CDR3 residues: CASRVEVQTGELFF. The CDR3 DNA is TGTGCCAGCAGGGTTGAGGTCCAGACCGGGGAGCTGTTTTTT.

The chain combines TRBV6-5 with TRBJ1-5; D is perhaps TRBD1 (6 bases). The germline gives CDR1 MNHEY, CDR2 SVGAGI. The CDR3 consists of 15 residues. The V and J ends lost 7 bases and 0 bases respectively, with 13 bases between them. Here the CDR3 DNA reads TGTGCCAGCACAATACAGGGATATAGCAATCAGCCCCAGCATTTT. Translated, it gives CASTIQGYSNQPQHF.